This T cell receptor beta chain was observed in a study of T-cell memory formation after mild COVID-19. V was pared by 6 bases and J by 6 bases, with 14 bases between. The CDR3 spans 13 residues. From 5'RACE with constant-segment primers came TCR alpha and TCR beta cDNA libraries that carried sample barcodes and UMIs. TCRdb re-derived calls from the 5' RACE reads in MiXCR, one entry per CDR3 protein. This table has about 600,000 distinct CDR3 sequences, roughly a fifth appearing once. The sample holds a few counts of this clonotype. The chain combines TRBV12-3 or TRBV12-4 with TRBJ1-2, with D unresolved. Sample: PBMCs or a T cell subset sorted from them (not recorded which). The TCR sequence derives from an adult woman who had mild COVID-19 (a few samples of this study predate the infection). Cell type and time point are not known. CDR3 sequence (DNA): TGTGCCAGCAGCCTGGACGGTCGCAATGGCTACACCTTC. Translated: CASSLDGRNGYTF.